This T cell receptor (beta chain) was sequenced in a study of cytotoxic CD8 clonotypes in ibrutinib-treated CLL. This CDR3 contains 15 residues. CDR1 is SGHNT and CDR2 is YYREEE in the germline V gene (reference sequence). V was cut by 4 bases and J by 2 bases, with 15 bases left in between. Repertoires were generated with immunoSEQ multiplex PCR, while TCRdb's copy carries only in-frame clones and drops some. The table includes 110,000 to 150,000 clones, about 91% detected once. This TCR was recovered from a human donor with chronic lymphocytic leukemia. The rearrangement links TRBV5-4 to TRBJ2-5, with D possibly TRBD2 on 6 matching bases. Sequencing used PBMCs, obtained after 12 months of ibrutinib treatment. The CDR3 protein is CASSLALRGQETQYF. In nucleotides, the CDR3 is TGTGCCAGCAGCCTGGCCCTTCGGGGGCAAGAGACCCAGTACTTC.